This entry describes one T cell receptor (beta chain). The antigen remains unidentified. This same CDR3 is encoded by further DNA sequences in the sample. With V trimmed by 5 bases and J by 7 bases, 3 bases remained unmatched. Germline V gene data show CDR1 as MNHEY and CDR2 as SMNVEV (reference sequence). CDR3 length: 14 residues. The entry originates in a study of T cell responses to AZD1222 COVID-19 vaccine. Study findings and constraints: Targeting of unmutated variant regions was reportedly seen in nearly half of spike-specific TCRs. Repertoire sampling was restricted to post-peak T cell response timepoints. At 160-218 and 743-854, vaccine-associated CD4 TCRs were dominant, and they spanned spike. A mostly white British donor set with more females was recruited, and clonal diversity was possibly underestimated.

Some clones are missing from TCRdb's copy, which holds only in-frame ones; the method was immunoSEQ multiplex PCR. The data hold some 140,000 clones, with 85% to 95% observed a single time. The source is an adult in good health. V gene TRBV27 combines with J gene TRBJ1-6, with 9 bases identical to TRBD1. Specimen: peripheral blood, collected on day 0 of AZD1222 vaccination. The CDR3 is CASSLGQGNSPLHF. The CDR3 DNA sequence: TGTGCCAGCAGTCTAGGACAGGGGAATTCACCCCTCCACTTT.